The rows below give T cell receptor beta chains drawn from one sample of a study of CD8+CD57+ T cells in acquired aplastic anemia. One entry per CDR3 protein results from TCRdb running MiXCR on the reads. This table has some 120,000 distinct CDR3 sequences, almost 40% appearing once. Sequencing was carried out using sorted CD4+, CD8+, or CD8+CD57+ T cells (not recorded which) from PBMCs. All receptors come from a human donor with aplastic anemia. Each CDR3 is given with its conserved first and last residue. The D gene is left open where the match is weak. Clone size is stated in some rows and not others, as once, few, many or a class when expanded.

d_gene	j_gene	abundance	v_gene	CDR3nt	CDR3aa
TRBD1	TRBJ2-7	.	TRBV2	TGTGCCAGCAGTGATAGGGCAGGGGGCGTCCACGAGCAGTACTTC	CASSDRAGGVHEQYF
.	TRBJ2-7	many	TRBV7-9	TGTGCCAGCACCCCATGGACGGAGTCCTGGGAGCAGTACTTC	CASTPWTESWEQYF
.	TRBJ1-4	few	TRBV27	TGTGCCAGCAGTTTAATAGGGGAAAAACTGTTTTTT	CASSLIGEKLFF
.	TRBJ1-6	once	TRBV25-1	TGTGCCAGCAGTGAGGGGGGGGCCTCGTCCTATAATTCACCCCTCCACTTT	CASSEGGASSYNSPLHF
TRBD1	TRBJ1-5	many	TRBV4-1	TGCGCCAGCAGCCAAGGTCGGACAGGGGTCAATCAGCCCCAGCATTTT	CASSQGRTGVNQPQHF
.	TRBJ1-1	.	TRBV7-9	TGTGCCAGCAACGTGAGGGTTGGTGAAGCTTTCTTT	CASNVRVGEAFF
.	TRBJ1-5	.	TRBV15	TGTGCCACCAGCAGAGATTCACAGTACAATCAGCCCCAGCATTTT	CATSRDSQYNQPQHF
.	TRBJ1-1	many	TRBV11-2	TGTGCCAGCAGCTTAGGGACACACAACACTGAAGCTTTCTTT	CASSLGTHNTEAFF
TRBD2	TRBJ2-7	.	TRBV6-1	TGTGCCGGCAGTGAAGGCGTTAGCGGGGCCTACGAGCAGTACTTC	CAGSEGVSGAYEQYF
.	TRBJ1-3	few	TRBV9	TGTGCCAGCAGCGGCCGGGACATCCACTCTGGAAACACCATATATTTT	CASSGRDIHSGNTIYF
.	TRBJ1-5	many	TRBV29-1	TGCAGCGTTGGAAACACTAATCAGCCCCAGCATTTT	CSVGNTNQPQHF
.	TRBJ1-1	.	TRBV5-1	TGCGCCAGCAGCTTGGAAGGACCCCCGGGGAACACTGAAGCTTTCTTT	CASSLEGPPGNTEAFF
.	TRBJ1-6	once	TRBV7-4	TGTGCCAGCAGCGCCCGGCAGGTTAGCTCCTATAATTCACCCCTCCACTTT	CASSARQVSSYNSPLHF
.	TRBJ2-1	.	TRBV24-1	TGTGCCACCAGTGATAGGGGTCCAAACAATGAGCAGTTCTTC	CATSDRGPNNEQFF
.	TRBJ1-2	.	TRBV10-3	TGTGCTATGAGGGGGTTCTATGGCTACACCTTC	CAMRGFYGYTF
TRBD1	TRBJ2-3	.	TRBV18	TGTGCCAGCTCACCCGGGACAGGGCCCGATACGCAGTATTTT	CASSPGTGPDTQYF
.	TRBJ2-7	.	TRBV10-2	TGCGCCAGCAGTGCGGGGGGCGGGTACGAGCAGTACTTC	CASSAGGGYEQYF
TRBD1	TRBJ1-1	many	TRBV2	TGTGCCAGCATTAGACAGGGGAGAACTGAAGCTTTCTTT	CASIRQGRTEAFF
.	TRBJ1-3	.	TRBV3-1	TGTGCCAGCAGCCAAGGACCCCAACGGACATATGGAAACACCATATATTTT	CASSQGPQRTYGNTIYF
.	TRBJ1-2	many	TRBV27	TGTGCCAGCAGTTTGTTAGGAGGGCTCTATGGCTACACCTTC	CASSLLGGLYGYTF
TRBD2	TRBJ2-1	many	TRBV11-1	TGTGCCAGCAGCTTAGCGGGGGGGTCCTACAATGAGCAGTTCTTC	CASSLAGGSYNEQFF
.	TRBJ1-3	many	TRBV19	TGTGCCAGTAGTACCGACCAGGGGAGCTCTGGAAACACCATATATTTT	CASSTDQGSSGNTIYF
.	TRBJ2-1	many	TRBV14	TGTGCCAGCAGCCTTCCGGGTCTGACCTACAATGAGCAGTTCTTC	CASSLPGLTYNEQFF
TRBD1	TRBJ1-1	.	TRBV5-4	TGTGCCAGCAGCGGTGACAGGGGTACTGAAGCTTTCTTT	CASSGDRGTEAFF
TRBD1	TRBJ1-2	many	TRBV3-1	TGTGCCAGCAGCCCCAGGGACAGGGCCTATGGCTACACCTTC	CASSPRDRAYGYTF
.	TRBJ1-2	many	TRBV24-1	TGTGCCACCAGTAGCTCTTATGGCTACACCTTC	CATSSSYGYTF
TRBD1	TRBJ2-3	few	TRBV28	TGTGCCAGCACCTTTGGGACAGGGTTCACAGATACGCAGTATTTT	CASTFGTGFTDTQYF
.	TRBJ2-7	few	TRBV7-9	TGTGCCAGCAGTTCCCCGGTGGAGCGGGTCTACGAGCAGTACTTC	CASSSPVERVYEQYF
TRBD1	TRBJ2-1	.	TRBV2	TGTGCCACCAGTCCGGGACAGGGCTCATACAATGAGCAGTTCTTC	CATSPGQGSYNEQFF
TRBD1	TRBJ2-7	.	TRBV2	TGTGCCAGCAAAGCACAGGGGATCTCCTACGAGCAGTACTTC	CASKAQGISYEQYF
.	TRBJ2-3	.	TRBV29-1	TGCAGCGTGATAGAGGGCTTATCCACAGATACGCAGTATTTT	CSVIEGLSTDTQYF
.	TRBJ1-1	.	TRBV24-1	TGTGCCACCAGTGGGGGAGGGGAAGCTTTCTTT	CATSGGGEAFF
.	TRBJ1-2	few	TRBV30	TGTGCCTGGGGGATAGAGGGGCTGTCGGGCTATGGCTACACCTTC	CAWGIEGLSGYGYTF
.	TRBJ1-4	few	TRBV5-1	TGCGCCAGCAGCTTGGGGGCAGGGAGGACTAATGAAAAACTGTTTTTT	CASSLGAGRTNEKLFF
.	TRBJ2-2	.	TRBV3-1	TGTGCCAGCAGCCAAGATAACTTGCGCGGGGACACCGGGGAGCTGTTTTTT	CASSQDNLRGDTGELFF
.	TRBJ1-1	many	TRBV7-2	TGTGCCAGCAGCTTAGGAGGGAACCGTATGAACACTGAAGCTTTCTTT	CASSLGGNRMNTEAFF
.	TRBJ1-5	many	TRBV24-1	TGTGCCACTTCGAAGAAGAACAATCAGCCCCAGCATTTT	CATSKKNNQPQHF
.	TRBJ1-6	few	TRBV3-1	TGTGCCAGCAGCTCACAGGACACGGGGAATTCACCCCTCCACTTT	CASSSQDTGNSPLHF
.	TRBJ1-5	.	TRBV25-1	TGTGCCAGCAGCCCAGTTGGTAGTAGCAATCAGCCCCAGCATTTT	CASSPVGSSNQPQHF
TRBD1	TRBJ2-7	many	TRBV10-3	TGTGCCATCAGTGCCGCCGGGACAGGGGGCAGTGAGCAGTACTTC	CAISAAGTGGSEQYF
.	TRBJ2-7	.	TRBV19	TGTGCCAGTAGTACGGATATGGGGCGGCGGGAGCAGTACTTC	CASSTDMGRREQYF
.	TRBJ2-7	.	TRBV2	TGTGCCAGCAGTGAGGGGGGGGCATCCGACGAGCAGTACTTC	CASSEGGASDEQYF